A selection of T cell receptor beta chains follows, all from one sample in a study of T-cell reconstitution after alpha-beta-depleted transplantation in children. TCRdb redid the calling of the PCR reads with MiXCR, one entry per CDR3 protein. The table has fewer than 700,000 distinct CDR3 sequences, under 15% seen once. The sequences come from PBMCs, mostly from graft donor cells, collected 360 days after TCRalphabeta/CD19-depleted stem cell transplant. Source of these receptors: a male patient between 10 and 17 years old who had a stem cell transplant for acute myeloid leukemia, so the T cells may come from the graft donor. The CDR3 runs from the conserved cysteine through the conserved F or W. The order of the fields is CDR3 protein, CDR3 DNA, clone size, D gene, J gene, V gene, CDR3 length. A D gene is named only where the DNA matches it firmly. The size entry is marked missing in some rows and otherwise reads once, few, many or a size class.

CSVVWGRGAGELFF	TGCAGCGTTGTGTGGGGTAGGGGCGCCGGGGAGCTGTTTTTT	many	.	TRBJ2-2	TRBV29-1	14
CASSFPGGGNEQFF	TGTGCCAGCAGCTTCCCCGGAGGCGGGAATGAGCAGTTCTTC	few	.	TRBJ2-1	TRBV7-2	14
CASSLTSPLHF	TGTGCCAGCAGCCTGACCTCACCCCTCCACTTT	.	.	TRBJ1-6	TRBV12-3/TRBV12-4	11
CASSFRAGAFVEQYF	TGTGCCAGCAGCTTTCGGGCCGGAGCCTTCGTGGAGCAGTACTTC	many	.	TRBJ2-7	TRBV11-1	15
CATSRDRFKVGETQYF	TGTGCCACCAGCAGAGATCGATTTAAAGTGGGAGAGACCCAGTACTTC	.	.	TRBJ2-5	TRBV15	16
CSASKLANEQFF	TGCAGTGCTAGCAAGCTAGCTAATGAGCAGTTCTTC	few	.	TRBJ2-1	TRBV20-1	12
CASSNSREQYF	TGTGCCAGCAGCAACAGTCGCGAGCAGTACTTC	.	.	TRBJ2-7	TRBV7-2	11
CALYQGAGGYNEQFF	TGTGCCTTGTACCAGGGAGCGGGGGGGTACAATGAGCAGTTCTTC	many	TRBD2	TRBJ2-1	TRBV15	15
CSAIGETQYF	TGCAGTGCTATCGGAGAGACCCAGTACTTC	many	.	TRBJ2-5	TRBV20-1	10
CSVAPGLAGELFF	TGCAGCGTTGCCCCGGGACTAGCCGGGGAGCTGTTTTTT	many	TRBD2	TRBJ2-2	TRBV29-1	13
CSARDSLGGGYTF	TGCAGTGCTAGAGACTCCCTTGGGGGCGGCTACACCTTC	.	.	TRBJ1-2	TRBV20-1	13
CASSYPTTTGAF	TGTGCCAGCAGTTACCCTACTACGACAGGTGCCTTC	.	.	TRBJ1-2	TRBV6-6	12
CASSPLGSYGYTF	TGCGCCAGCAGCCCCCTTGGGAGCTATGGCTACACCTTC	few	.	TRBJ1-2	TRBV5-1	13
CASSLAWAGAMSSYEQYF	TGTGCCAGCAGCTTAGCGTGGGCAGGGGCTATGAGCTCCTACGAGCAGTACTTC	many	.	TRBJ2-7	TRBV7-2	18
CASSLETWNTGELFF	TGTGCCAGCAGCTTAGAAACATGGAACACCGGGGAGCTGTTTTTT	many	.	TRBJ2-2	TRBV7-9	15
CASSPLTGNYEQYF	TGTGCCAGCAGCCCCCTGACAGGGAACTACGAGCAGTACTTC	.	TRBD1	TRBJ2-7	TRBV7-6	14
CASSYPQGQSNTGELFF	TGTGCCAGCAGTTATCCCCAGGGACAGTCGAACACCGGGGAGCTGTTTTTT	many	TRBD1	TRBJ2-2	TRBV6-7	17
CASSSGLAGRGPYEQYF	TGTGCCAGCAGCTCCGGACTAGCGGGGAGGGGTCCCTACGAGCAGTACTTC	many	TRBD2	TRBJ2-7	TRBV11-2	17
CASSHKAGYTYEQYF	TGTGCCAGCAGCCACAAAGCGGGATATACCTACGAGCAGTACTTC	few	TRBD2	TRBJ2-7	TRBV14	15
CASSLSGLAYNEQFF	TGTGCCAGCAGTTTATCGGGACTAGCCTACAATGAGCAGTTCTTC	many	TRBD2	TRBJ2-1	TRBV27	15
CSARGRGGDYGYTF	TGCAGTGCTAGAGGCCGGGGAGGGGACTATGGCTACACCTTC	few	.	TRBJ1-2	TRBV20-1	14
CASSRDGSPNQPQHF	TGTGCCAGCAGCCGGGACGGGAGCCCTAATCAGCCCCAGCATTTT	few	.	TRBJ1-5	TRBV28	15
CASARDTSTDTQYF	TGCGCCAGCGCCCGGGACACCTCCACAGATACGCAGTATTTT	once	.	TRBJ2-3	TRBV23-1	14
CASEQGASSYNSPLHF	TGCGCCAGCGAACAGGGGGCCAGCTCCTATAATTCACCCCTCCACTTT	.	TRBD1	TRBJ1-6	TRBV4-1	16
CASRGGASGYEQYF	TGTGCCAGCAGGGGGGGGGCTAGCGGCTACGAGCAGTACTTC	.	.	TRBJ2-7	TRBV12-3/TRBV12-4	14
CSACFGTSSYEQYF	TGCAGTGCGTGTTTCGGGACAAGCTCCTACGAGCAGTACTTC	.	.	TRBJ2-7	TRBV20-1	14
CASSRLRGPNQETQYF	TGTGCCAGCAGCCGACTTAGAGGGCCGAACCAAGAGACCCAGTACTTC	few	.	TRBJ2-5	TRBV7-8	16
CSARDQPLNTGELFF	TGCAGTGCTAGAGATCAACCGTTGAACACCGGGGAGCTGTTTTTT	.	.	TRBJ2-2	TRBV20-1	15
CASSSDWGEQFF	TGTGCCAGCAGTAGCGATTGGGGGGAGCAGTTCTTC	few	.	TRBJ2-1	TRBV25-1	12
CASSPIEREGLGDTQYF	TGCGCCAGCAGCCCTATTGAGCGGGAGGGCCTAGGAGATACGCAGTATTTT	few	TRBD2	TRBJ2-3	TRBV4-3	17
CASSFRVWGLGNQPQHF	TGTGCCAGCAGTTTCAGGGTCTGGGGACTTGGCAATCAGCCCCAGCATTTT	few	.	TRBJ1-5	TRBV28	17
CSARELLEAEVDLDIQYF	TGCAGTGCTAGAGAATTGCTCGAGGCTGAGGTTGATCTAGACATTCAGTACTTC	many	.	TRBJ2-4	TRBV20-1	18
CASSQAGQGRYNEQFF	TGTGCCAGCAGCCAAGCGGGACAGGGTCGTTACAATGAGCAGTTCTTC	few	TRBD1	TRBJ2-1	TRBV14	16
CASSQESLAGGNTGELFF	TGTGCCAGCAGCCAAGAAAGCCTAGCGGGAGGGAACACCGGGGAGCTGTTTTTT	few	TRBD2	TRBJ2-2	TRBV4-2	18
CASSPDDNNEQFF	TGTGCCAGCAGTCCCGACGATAACAATGAGCAGTTCTTC	few	.	TRBJ2-1	TRBV27	13
CASSSYRDPAYNEQFF	TGTGCCAGCAGCTCATACCGGGACCCGGCCTACAATGAGCAGTTCTTC	.	.	TRBJ2-1	TRBV7-8	16
CASSDIWRATRRPYNEQFF	TGTGCCAGCAGTGACATTTGGCGGGCCACAAGGAGGCCCTACAATGAGCAGTTCTTC	many	.	TRBJ2-1	TRBV6-4	19
CASSEGGVETQYF	TGCGCCAGCAGTGAGGGGGGGGTTGAGACCCAGTACTTC	few	TRBD2	TRBJ2-5	TRBV10-2	13
CSVQGGKTQYF	TGCAGCGTACAGGGGGGGAAGACCCAGTACTTC	.	.	TRBJ2-5	TRBV29-1	11
CASSTIPRDFLEQYF	TGTGCCAGCAGCACCATTCCGCGGGACTTCCTCGAGCAGTACTTC	.	.	TRBJ2-7	TRBV5-4	15
CASYGTRRDTDTQYF	TGTGCCAGCTACGGGACTAGGAGAGACACAGATACGCAGTATTTT	many	TRBD2	TRBJ2-3	TRBV7-2	15
CASSLWAGGTYNEQFF	TGTGCCAGCAGTTTATGGGCGGGAGGCACCTACAATGAGCAGTTCTTC	many	TRBD2	TRBJ2-1	TRBV28	16
CAGQGRSYGYTF	TGTGCAGGGCAGGGGCGGTCCTATGGCTACACCTTC	.	.	TRBJ1-2	TRBV30	12
CASSLGGTSGSAEQFF	TGTGCCAGCAGTTTAGGGGGGACTAGCGGGAGCGCTGAGCAGTTCTTC	few	TRBD2	TRBJ2-1	TRBV12-3/TRBV12-4	16
CASSLARSSGYPDTQYF	TGTGCCAGCAGTTTAGCTCGGTCTAGCGGGTATCCAGATACGCAGTATTTT	.	TRBD2	TRBJ2-3	TRBV12-3/TRBV12-4	17
CASSLSTGGTEAFF	TGTGCCAGTAGTCTCTCGACTGGAGGCACTGAAGCTTTCTTT	few	.	TRBJ1-1	TRBV19	14